This T cell receptor (beta chain) was observed in a study of T cells in Graves' hyperthyroidism and ophthalmopathy. Study overall: Before treatment of any kind, peripheral blood was taken at initial diagnosis. Study conclusions and caveats: Most thyroid clonotypes with frequency above 0.001 were detected in blood.

Amplified regions were TCR beta CDR3 sequences from RNA transcripts. The TCR CDR3 was amplified in a first-round RT-PCR using the HTBI primer set. MiXCR, run by TCRdb on the multiplex PCR reads, gives a single entry per CDR3 protein. The sample has 470,000 or so distinct CDR3 sequences; around 20% are singletons. The authors deemed Graves' hyperthyroidism stable absent ophthalmopathy progression within 18 months. Not enrolled were patients with uncontrolled infection, other autoimmune disease, pregnancy or lactation. The CDR3 is 15 amino acids. V shed 6 bases and J 2 bases; nucleotides not matched to a gene: 6. Germline assignment: CDR1 MNHNY and CDR2 SVGAGI (reference sequence). This clonotype has at least ten counts. The antigen is undetermined.

The V and J genes are TRBV6-6 and TRBJ2-7; 11 bases are shared with TRBD2. The sequencing sample was made of blood. The TCR originated in a man aged 18-30 years with Graves' hyperthyroidism. CDR3 DNA sequence: TGTGCCAGCAGATATAGCGGGGGGGACACCTACGAGCAGTACTTC. This gives the protein CASRYSGGDTYEQYF.